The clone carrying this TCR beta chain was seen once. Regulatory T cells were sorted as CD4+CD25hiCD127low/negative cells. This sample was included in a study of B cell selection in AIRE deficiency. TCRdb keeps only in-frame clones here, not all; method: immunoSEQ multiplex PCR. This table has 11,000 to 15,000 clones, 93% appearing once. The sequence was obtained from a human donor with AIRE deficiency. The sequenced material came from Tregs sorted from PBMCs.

The DNA for the CDR3 is TGTGCCAGCAGCTTACCGGAAGGCAAGGGAGAGACTAATGAAAAACTGTTTTTT. Its translation: CASSLPEGKGETNEKLFF. The gene calls are TRBV7-9 and TRBJ1-4; D unresolved. Germline V lookup: CDR1 SEHNR, CDR2 FQNEAQ (reference sequence). The CDR3 loop spans 18 amino acids. Trimming took 2 bases from V and 2 from J, leaving 18 bases between them.